The clone carrying this T cell receptor beta chain was counted between two and nine times. Assay used: immunoSEQ multiplex PCR; TCRdb lists only in-frame clones, some missing. The profile shows approximately 250,000 clones, about 80% of them singletons. Participant-reported clinical history was the basis for cohort assignment. Two negative PCRs, clearance, or symptom resolution were required of recovered Cohort 3 donors. This sample is drawn from a study of blood T cell repertoires in COVID-19. On the study more broadly: Researchers got acute and convalescent COVID-19 samples from the United States, Italy and Spain. T cells, B-cell-depleted T cells, or PBMCs supplied cDNA or gDNA.

This receptor was taken from a man aged 40-49 years who had recovered from COVID-19. Input material: PBMCs or T cells enriched from blood (not recorded which).

The CDR3 bases are TGCGCCAGCAGCCAACGGGACAGGGAATCTGGCTACACCTTC. Translated: CASSQRDRESGYTF. The chain uses TRBV4-3 and TRBJ1-2; 9 bases agree with TRBD1. Germline loops: CDR1 LGHNA, CDR2 YSLEER. V lost 2 bases, J lost 7 bases, and 5 bases stayed unmatched. CDR3 length equals 14 residues.